Below are 27 T cell receptor beta chains sequenced from a single sample in a study of a mutant IDH1 vaccine in newly diagnosed glioma. Measured with immunoSEQ multiplex PCR; TCRdb has only the in-frame clones, and not every one. This sample has about 94,000 clones, with roughly 86% found just once. The time point denotes: week 47, end of study. With topical imiquimod, each dose of the vaccine consisted of 300 ug of mutant IDH1 20-mer peptide. No antigen has been identified for these receptors. The sample in question was PBMCs, obtained from a glioma patient whose treatment included an IDH1 peptide vaccine. Source of these receptors: a woman aged 45-60 years with glioma.

J is TRBJ2-3 and V is TRBV6-5; D call uncertain. V dropped 0 bases and J dropped 3 bases, with 13 bases sitting between them. The CDR3 totals 16 residues. CDR1 and CDR2 from the germline V gene are MNHEY and SVGAGI. CDR3 bases: TGTGCCAGCAGTTACTCTGGCTTCGGTACGACAGATACGCAGTATTTT. Amino acid sequence: CASSYSGFGTTDTQYF.

V is TRBV5-4 and J is TRBJ1-2; 7 positions agree with TRBD1. J was trimmed by 6 bases and V by 4 bases; bases with no gene match: 9. CDR1 SGHNT and CDR2 YYREEE come from the germline V gene (reference sequence). This CDR3 has 14 amino acids. This CDR3 is CASSQKTGRNGYTF. The CDR3 DNA follows: TGTGCCAGCAGCCAAAAGACAGGGCGGAATGGCTACACCTTC.

The V and J genes are TRBV9 and TRBJ1-3, with D unresolved. Per the germline V gene, CDR1 is SGDLS and CDR2 is YYNGEE. There are 14 residues in the CDR3. V was clipped by 0 bases and J by 4 bases, with 8 bases between them. The CDR3 nucleotides are TGTGCCAGCAGCGTAGGACTCCGAGGAAACACCATATATTTT. It translates to CASSVGLRGNTIYF.

The chain combines TRBV6-1 with TRBJ1-5, with D possibly being TRBD1 (5 bases). V dropped 8 bases and J dropped 3 bases, with 17 bases sitting between them. The CDR3 contains 15 residues. CDR1 is MNHNS, CDR2 SASEGT, per germline. The CDR3 region is CASGRSDSYNQPQHF. The CDR3 nucleotides are TGTGCCAGCGGACGATCTGACAGTTACAATCAGCCCCAGCATTTT.

This sequence joins TRBV19 and TRBJ2-7; 12 nucleotides match TRBD1. The V gene end was trimmed by 6 bases and the J gene end by 7 bases; junction bases not matched to a gene: 7. This CDR3 region has 14 residues. The germline gives CDR1 LNHDA, CDR2 SQIVND (reference sequence). The CDR3 region has the DNA TGTGCCAGTAGCCCGGGACAGGGGGCAGGGGAGCAGTACTTC. Translating gives CASSPGQGAGEQYF.

This chain links TRBV2 with TRBJ2-7; no clear D. The CDR3 covers 15 residues. Germline loops: CDR1 SNHLY, CDR2 FYNNEI. Trimming pared 6 bases from V and 0 bases from J, leaving 15 bases between. Here the CDR3 reads CASRHDWQSSYEQYF. CDR3 nucleotides: TGTGCCAGCAGGCACGACTGGCAGAGCTCCTACGAGCAGTACTTC.

The chain carries TRBV19 and TRBJ2-7; 9 positions match TRBD1. The CDR3 sequence is 12 residues long. J was trimmed by 3 bases and V by 6 bases; bases with no gene match: 0. The germline V gene encodes CDR1 LNHDA and CDR2 SQIVND (reference sequence). For the CDR3, the DNA is TGTGCCAGTAGGGACAGGGGCTACGAGCAGTACTTC. Amino acids: CASRDRGYEQYF.

The chain carries TRBV11-2 and TRBJ2-5; D not resolved. V was shortened by 0 bases and J by 4 bases, with 0 bases between the two germline ends. The V gene's germline CDR1 is SGHAT and CDR2 FQNNGV. The CDR3 is 11 amino acids. DNA of the CDR3: TGTGCCAGCAGCTTAGAAGAGACCCAGTACTTC. Its protein product is CASSLEETQYF. The full variable domain, completed using reference TRBV11-2 and TRBJ2-5, is EAGVAQSPRYKIIEKRQSVAFWCNPISGHATLYWYQQILGQGPKLLIQFQNNGVVDDSQLPKDRFSAERLKGVDSTLKIQPAKLEDSAVYLCASSLEETQYFGPGTRLLVL.

The table lists this clone with a count of one. The genes are TRBV5-1 and TRBJ2-2; TRBD2 aligns across 7 bases. CDR3 length equals 15 residues. Trimming took 7 bases from V and 3 from J; bases not matched to a gene: 9. Germline CDR1 and CDR2: SGHRS and YFSETQ. CDR3 in amino acids: CASAPGTTYTGELFF. The CDR3 DNA is TGCGCCAGCGCCCCCGGGACTACCTACACCGGGGAGCTGTTTTTT.

The chain is built from TRBV6-5 and TRBJ2-1; D might be TRBD2 (5 bases). The CDR3 contains 14 residues. Germline CDR1 reads MNHEY; CDR2 reads SVGAGI. The ends were cut back, 6 bases at V and 4 bases at J, with 13 bases in the middle. CDR3 bases: TGTGCCAGCAGGGTACTAGTGTATTACAATGAGCAGTTCTTC. Translation gives CASRVLVYYNEQFF.

V and J are TRBV5-1 and TRBJ1-3; D perhaps matches TRBD1 (6 bases). Looked up from germline, CDR1 is SGHRS and CDR2 is YFSETQ. Trimming took off 4 bases at V and 2 bases at J, with 10 bases between the two ends. The CDR3 has 14 residues. The CDR3 region has the DNA TGCGCCAGCAGCGAGGACAGCGCTGGAAACACCATATATTTT. It is translated as CASSEDSAGNTIYF.

This chain joins TRBV19 and TRBJ2-1, with D hard to call. This CDR3 contains 15 residues. The germline gives CDR1 LNHDA, CDR2 SQIVND (reference sequence). The V end lost 3 bases, the J end lost 4 bases, and 13 bases lay between the germline ends. In DNA form, the CDR3 reads TGTGCCAGTAGTATGTTCGAGAGGTGGTACAATGAGCAGTTCTTC. It is translated as CASSMFERWYNEQFF.

The chain links TRBV28 to TRBJ2-5, with D uncertain. The V end was cut by 2 bases, the J end by 5 bases, with 6 bases between. Germline CDR1 reads MDHEN; CDR2 reads SYDVKM. The CDR3 is 12 residues long. CDR3 in DNA: TGTGCCAGCAGTTTACTGGGGGAGACCCAGTACTTC. Translation gives CASSLLGETQYF.

This rearrangement joins TRBV7-9 to TRBJ2-4; TRBD1 agrees at 11 bases. This CDR3 spans 15 amino acids. V trimming: 5 bases; J trimming: 1 base; junction bases outside the gene matches: 1. Germline CDR1 is SEHNR and CDR2 is FQNEAQ (reference sequence). In DNA form, the CDR3 reads TGTGCCAGCAGCGGACAGGGGGCCGCCAAAAACATTCAGTACTTC. This gives the protein CASSGQGAAKNIQYF.

The V and J genes are TRBV28 and TRBJ2-1, with D unclear. V lost 2 bases and J 8 bases, leaving 13 bases between the germline ends. Germline CDR1 and CDR2: MDHEN and SYDVKM. The CDR3 is made up of 14 amino acids. The CDR3 loop is CASSLQALGHEQFF. The CDR3 bases are TGTGCCAGCAGTTTACAAGCCCTAGGACATGAGCAGTTCTTC.

The rearrangement links TRBV9 to TRBJ2-5, with D perhaps TRBD1 (6 bases). This CDR3 has 15 residues. CDR1 is SGDLS and CDR2 is YYNGEE in the germline V gene. The ends were cut back, 4 bases at V and 3 bases at J, with 16 bases in the middle. The CDR3 sequence is CASSTETGRKETQYF. The CDR3 nucleotides are TGTGCCAGCAGCACCGAGACAGGTCGAAAAGAGACCCAGTACTTC.

V is TRBV9 and J is TRBJ1-6; the D gene is possibly TRBD1 (6 bases). The CDR3 totals 15 residues. Germline V gene lookup returns CDR1 SGDLS and CDR2 YYNGEE. V was pared by 2 bases and J by 6 bases, with 12 bases between. DNA for the CDR3: TGTGCCAGCAGCGTGGACAGCGCCTTTAATTCACCCCTCCACTTT. Encoded protein: CASSVDSAFNSPLHF.

The chain uses TRBV29-1 and TRBJ2-5; TRBD2 might be the D (7 bases). Deletions cut 4 bases from V and 4 bases from J, with 13 bases between. CDR3 length: 13 amino acids. CDR1 and CDR2 (germline): SQVTM, ANQGSEA. CDR3 protein: CSVARGGGETQYF. Here the CDR3 DNA reads TGCAGCGTTGCACGGGGAGGGGGAGAGACCCAGTACTTC.

The chain couples TRBV6-6 to TRBJ2-5; 12 bases align to TRBD2. Germline trimming cut 4 bases from V and 5 bases from J; bases unmatched to any gene: 2. Looked up from germline, CDR1 is MNHNY and CDR2 is SVGAGI (reference sequence). There are 14 residues in the CDR3. CDR3 coding DNA: TGTGCCAGCAGTTCCGGACTAGCGGGGGAGACCCAGTACTTC. It yields the protein CASSSGLAGETQYF.

This chain links TRBV28 with TRBJ2-1; D perhaps matches TRBD1 (5 bases). Germline loops: CDR1 MDHEN, CDR2 SYDVKM. The length of the CDR3 is 16 residues. V was trimmed by 6 bases and J by 5 bases, leaving 20 bases between them. The CDR3 nucleotides read TGTGCCAGCAGCCCTTGGCAGGGCCTAGGAGACAATGAGCAGTTCTTC. This sequence encodes CASSPWQGLGDNEQFF.

The chain uses TRBV5-4 and TRBJ1-4; 9 nucleotides agree with TRBD1. With V trimmed by 4 bases and J by 8 bases, 9 bases remained unmatched. The CDR3 has 15 residues. Germline loops: CDR1 SGHNT, CDR2 YYREEE (reference sequence). CDR3 nucleotide sequence: TGTGCCAGCAGCGGGGGGGACAGGGCGGGCGAAAAACTGTTTTTT. Its translation: CASSGGDRAGEKLFF.

The chain is built from TRBV5-1 and TRBJ2-7; 10 bases align to TRBD1. The CDR3 is made up of 14 amino acids. The V gene's germline CDR1 is SGHRS and CDR2 YFSETQ. J gave up 3 bases and V 3 bases, and 3 bases lay outside the gene matches. The CDR3 DNA reads as TGCGCCAGCAGCTCGGGACAGGGGAACTACGAGCAGTACTTC. This translates into CASSSGQGNYEQYF.

The rearrangement links TRBV10-3 to TRBJ1-2, with TRBD1 identical over 9 bases. This CDR3 has 12 amino acids. V trimming: 9 bases; J trimming: 3 bases; junction bases outside the gene matches: 2. Germline V gives CDR1 ENHRY, CDR2 SYGVKD. CDR3 coding DNA: TGTGCCATGGGACAGGGCGACTATGGCTACACCTTC. This translates into CAMGQGDYGYTF.

The CDR3 protein is CASRLGRVSYNEQFF. The CDR3 DNA reads TGTGCCAGCAGGTTAGGGCGGGTTTCCTACAATGAGCAGTTCTTC. The rearrangement joins TRBV5-5 to TRBJ2-1; a weak D match, TRBD2 (5 bases). The V end was cut by 5 bases, the J end by 1 base, with 13 bases between. Germline V gene sequence: CDR1 SGHKS, CDR2 YYEKEE (reference sequence). The CDR3 loop spans 15 amino acids.

The chain has TRBV5-8 and TRBJ2-2; D is unclear. Germline V lookup: CDR1 SGHTS, CDR2 YDEGEE. Trimming shortened V by 0 bases and J by 1 base, and 7 bases separated the two germline ends. This CDR3 region has 15 residues. Here the CDR3 reads CASSLVRRNTGELFF. CDR3 nucleotide sequence: TGTGCCAGCAGCTTGGTACGGAGGAACACCGGGGAGCTGTTTTTT.

In this sample, this clone turned up a few times. The chain is built from TRBV2 and TRBJ2-3; D possibly corresponds to TRBD2 (6 bases). Germline CDR1 and CDR2: SNHLY and FYNNEI. The CDR3 sequence is 14 residues long. V was pared by 6 bases and J by 1 base, with 11 bases between. The CDR3 protein is CASSPGEGTDTQYF. The CDR3 bases are TGTGCCAGCAGCCCGGGGGAAGGCACAGATACGCAGTATTTT.

The chain employs TRBV19 and TRBJ1-3; unclear D gene. This CDR3 contains 15 residues. Germline lookup yields CDR1 LNHDA and CDR2 SQIVND (reference sequence). The V and J ends lost 7 bases and 1 base respectively, with 14 bases between them. CDR3 protein: CASISGLSSGNTIYF. For the CDR3, the DNA is TGTGCCAGTATCTCCGGACTGTCGTCTGGAAACACCATATATTTT.